A selection of T cell receptor beta chains follows, all from one sample in a study of blood T cell repertoires in COVID-19. Using immunoSEQ multiplex PCR, the repertoire was profiled, and TCRdb retains in-frame clones only, with some absent. The data contain some 190,000 clones, over 80% of them singletons. Source material: PBMCs or T cells enriched from blood (not recorded which). The source of these receptors is a woman between 25 and 40 years old who had been exposed to COVID-19. The CDR3 runs from the conserved cysteine through the conserved F or W. Each record gives: D gene, J gene, clone size, V gene, CDR3 protein, CDR3 DNA. D genes are given only for firm matches. Clone size is stated in some rows and not others, as once, few, many or a class when expanded.

TRBD1 TRBJ1-1 - TRBV9 CASSTGGGSLGTEAFF TGTGCCAGCAGCACAGGGGGGGGAAGCCTAGGCACTGAAGCTTTCTTT
TRBD1 TRBJ1-1 - TRBV9 CASSVRDRNTEAFF TGTGCCAGCAGCGTAAGGGACAGGAACACTGAAGCTTTCTTT
- TRBJ1-1 - TRBV6-4 CASSRTPMNTEAFF TGTGCCAGCAGTCGGACACCTATGAACACTGAAGCTTTCTTT
TRBD1 TRBJ2-7 - TRBV11-2 CASSSLRNRQGTSLREQYF TGTGCCAGCAGCTCTTTACGTAATAGACAGGGAACGTCATTACGTGAGCAGTACTTC
TRBD1 TRBJ1-6 - TRBV5-1 CASSSISMTGGYNSPLHF TGCGCCAGCAGCTCGATCTCCATGACAGGGGGGTATAATTCACCCCTCCACTTT
TRBD1 TRBJ1-6 - TRBV19 CASSISGGTTERGLNSPLHF TGTGCCAGTAGTATTTCAGGGGGCACTACGGAAAGGGGGTTAAATTCACCCCTCCACTTT
TRBD1 TRBJ2-7 - TRBV7-9 CASSRPGQGVHEQYF TGTGCCAGCAGCCGACCGGGACAGGGGGTCCACGAGCAGTACTTC
TRBD2 TRBJ2-1 - TRBV4-1 CATQIGLAYNEQFF TGCGCCACCCAAATAGGACTAGCTTACAATGAGCAGTTCTTC
TRBD2 TRBJ2-7 - TRBV6-1 CASSEGGLAVYEQYF TGTGCCAGCAGTGAAGGGGGACTAGCGGTATACGAGCAGTACTTC
- TRBJ1-4 - TRBV6-5 CASSRGSNEKLFF TGTGCCAGCAGTAGAGGGTCTAATGAAAAACTGTTTTTT
- TRBJ1-4 - TRBV19 CASSSRDPTNEKLFF TGTGCCAGTAGTTCCCGGGATCCAACTAATGAAAAACTGTTTTTT
TRBD1 TRBJ2-5 - TRBV6-2/TRBV6-3 CASSYPGTGGEVWGQETQYF TGTGCCAGCAGTTACCCCGGGACAGGGGGCGAGGTCTGGGGGCAAGAGACCCAGTACTTC
- TRBJ2-3 - TRBV3-1/TRBV3-2 CASSQEWDTTDTQYF TGTGCCAGCAGCCAAGAGTGGGACACCACAGATACGCAGTATTTT
- TRBJ2-7 - TRBV5-6 CASSTGAEQYF TGTGCCAGCAGTACAGGAGCCGAGCAGTACTTC
- TRBJ1-6 - TRBV4-2 CASSRGSSGVTLDSPLHF TGTGCCAGCAGCCGCGGGAGCAGTGGTGTAACACTCGATTCACCCCTCCACTTT
- TRBJ2-3 - TRBV7-8 CASSLAGATDTQYF TGTGCCAGCAGCTTAGCGGGGGCAACAGATACGCAGTATTTT
- TRBJ1-4 few TRBV19 CASSIRAQLNEKLFF TGTGCCAGTAGTATCAGGGCACAGCTTAATGAAAAACTGTTTTTT
TRBD2 TRBJ2-1 - TRBV19 CASSTLLAGITYNEQFF TGTGCCAGTAGTACACTATTAGCGGGGATCACCTACAATGAGCAGTTCTTC
TRBD1 TRBJ2-7 once TRBV7-9 CASSKETGTGGFVYEQYF TGTGCCAGCAGCAAAGAAACCGGGACAGGGGGCTTCGTATACGAGCAGTACTTC
- TRBJ1-5 - TRBV2 CASSKQNQPQHF TGTGCCAGCAGTAAACAAAATCAGCCCCAGCATTTT
- TRBJ1-3 - TRBV18 CASSPPGLQGFGNTIYF TGTGCCAGCTCACCACCGGGCCTTCAGGGTTTTGGAAACACCATATATTTT
- TRBJ2-3 - TRBV15 CATSRTISSTDTQYF TGTGCCACCAGCAGGACTATTTCTAGCACAGATACGCAGTATTTT
TRBD1 TRBJ1-5 - TRBV7-9 CASSLSTGAEWAQHF TGTGCCAGCAGCCTTTCGACAGGGGCTGAATGGGCCCAGCATTTT
TRBD1 TRBJ1-1 - TRBV6-2/TRBV6-3 CASSYPGQPEAFF TGTGCCAGCAGTTACCCGGGACAGCCAGAAGCTTTCTTT
- TRBJ1-3 - TRBV5-6 CASSLDSYAGNTIYF TGTGCCAGCAGCTTGGACAGCTACGCTGGAAACACCATATATTTT